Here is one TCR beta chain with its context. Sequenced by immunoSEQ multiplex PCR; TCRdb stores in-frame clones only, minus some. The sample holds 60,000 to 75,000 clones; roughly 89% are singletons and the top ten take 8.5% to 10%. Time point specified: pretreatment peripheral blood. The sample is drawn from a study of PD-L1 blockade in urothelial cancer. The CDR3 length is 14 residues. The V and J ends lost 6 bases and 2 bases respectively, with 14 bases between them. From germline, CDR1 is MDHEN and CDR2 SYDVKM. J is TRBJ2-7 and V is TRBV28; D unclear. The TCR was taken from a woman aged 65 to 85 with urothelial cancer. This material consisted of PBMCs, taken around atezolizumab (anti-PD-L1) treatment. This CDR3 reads CASRLGSRAYEQYF. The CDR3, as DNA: TGTGCCAGCAGACTCGGTAGTCGCGCCTACGAGCAGTACTTC.